This TCR beta chain was sequenced in a study of liver allograft versus peripheral blood T cells. As for the study in general: Repertoires of T cell receptors in transplanted livers were compared with recipients' peripheral blood repertoires. Overall study results and limits: As reported, T cell receptor repertoires inside liver allografts differed from those present in peripheral blood.

This CDR3 comprises 14 residues. Germline CDR1 is KGHSH and CDR2 is LQKENI. V lost 2 bases, J lost 8 bases, and 12 bases lay in between. Within the sample, this clonotype is medium-sized. Antigen: not known. TCRdb recomputed calls from the reads with MiXCR, one row per CDR3 protein. The sample yields roughly 8,500 distinct CDR3 sequences, roughly 25% seen once. The chain couples TRBV18 to TRBJ1-4, with D perhaps TRBD1 (6 bases). The source of this sequence is a human patient who had a liver transplant. These T cells may partly come from the graft donor. CDR3: CASSPGTGSEKLFF. CDR3 DNA sequence: TGTGCCAGCTCACCAGGAACAGGGAGCGAAAAACTGTTTTTT. The whole variable domain, remainder taken from reference TRBV18 and TRBJ1-4, is NAGVMQNPRHLVRRRGQEARLRCSPMKGHSHVYWYRQLPEEGLKFMVYLQKENIIDESGMPKERFSAEFPKEGPSILRIQQVVRGDSAAYFCASSPGTGSEKLFFGSGTQLSVL.